The 26 T cell receptor beta chains below all came from one sample that was sequenced in a study of blood T cell repertoires in COVID-19. Only in-frame clones appear in the TCRdb table, and some are missing; sequencing was by immunoSEQ multiplex PCR. Of more than 250,000 clones in the sample, approximately 89% are singletons; the top ten hold more than 0.95%. Material: PBMCs or T cells enriched from blood (not recorded which). The origin of the receptors is a woman aged 35 to 49 with acute COVID-19.

This sequence joins TRBV28 and TRBJ2-1, with 8 bases fitting TRBD2. The length of the CDR3 is 15 residues. Germline-derived CDR1 and CDR2 are MDHEN and SYDVKM. V lost 7 bases and J lost 7; bases outside the gene matches: 12. CDR3 amino acids: CASTLVESGSNEQFF. CDR3 DNA sequence: TGTGCCAGCACCCTCGTGGAAAGCGGGAGTAATGAGCAGTTCTTC.

The CDR3 loop is CASSLVGTSGSNEQFF. The DNA of the CDR3 is TGTGCCAGCAGCTTAGTGGGGACTAGCGGGAGCAATGAGCAGTTCTTC. V is TRBV7-2 and J is TRBJ2-1; 14 nucleotides line up with TRBD2. The CDR3 consists of 16 residues. Germline lookup yields CDR1 SGHTA and CDR2 FQGNSA. Trimming took 1 base from V and 6 from J; bases not matched to a gene: 2.

The rearrangement joins TRBV9 to TRBJ1-2; D is unresolved. V shed 4 bases and J shed 6 bases, with 19 bases lying between them. The germline gives CDR1 SGDLS, CDR2 YYNGEE. The CDR3 has 15 amino acids. The CDR3: CASSPQIGERDGYTF. The CDR3 nucleotides are TGTGCCAGCAGCCCCCAAATCGGGGAGAGGGATGGCTACACCTTC.

The rearrangement joins TRBV3-1 (or the pseudogene TRBV3-2) to TRBJ1-6; D not resolved. The germline V gene encodes CDR1 LGHDT and CDR2 YNNKEL (reference sequence). V was shortened by 0 bases and J by 0 bases, with 15 bases between the two germline ends. The CDR3 extends over 19 amino acids. CDR3 bases: TGTGCCAGCAGCCAAGATATGGACTACCTGAGCTCCTATAATTCACCCCTCCACTTT. Translated, it gives CASSQDMDYLSSYNSPLHF.

The table lists this clone with a few counts. The genes are TRBV7-2 and TRBJ1-5; D might be TRBD1 (5 bases). Per germline, CDR1 SGHTA and CDR2 FQGNSA. V was pared by 2 bases and J by 7 bases, with 21 bases between. The CDR3 runs to 17 residues. CDR3 in amino acids: CASSLPGGRAARQPQHF. The CDR3 coding sequence is TGTGCCAGCAGCTTACCCGGGGGTCGGGCGGCTAGGCAGCCCCAGCATTTT.

This clone was observed once. The chain links TRBV7-2 to TRBJ2-2, with 7 bases that match TRBD2. V shed 5 bases, J shed 8 bases, and the junction held 8 bases outside the gene matches. CDR3 size: 14 residues. Germline CDR1 is SGHTA and CDR2 is FQGNSA. CDR3 residues: CASSPPQAGGELFF. The DNA for the CDR3 is TGTGCCAGCAGCCCTCCCCAAGCGGGAGGGGAGCTGTTTTTT.

The genes are TRBV7-9 and TRBJ1-2; 10 positions agree with TRBD1. The V segment lost 5 bases and the J segment 4 bases; nucleotides outside the gene matches: 7. Germline CDR1 is SEHNR and CDR2 is FQNEAQ (reference sequence). The CDR3 sequence is 15 residues long. The CDR3 region has the DNA TGTGCCAGCAGCGTCACCGGGACAGGGGCCTATGGCTACACCTTC. Its translation: CASSVTGTGAYGYTF.

V and J are TRBV24-1 and TRBJ2-1, with 7 bases matching TRBD2. The CDR3 sequence is 16 residues long. Germline V gives CDR1 KGHDR, CDR2 SFDVKD. After removal of 4 bases from V and 2 bases from J, the junction contained 7 bases not matched to a gene. The CDR3 DNA follows: TGTGCCACCAGTGAGGGAGGGCAGGGCGCCTACAATGAGCAGTTCTTC. This encodes CATSEGGQGAYNEQFF.

The chain is built from TRBV30 and TRBJ2-7, with 13 bases that match TRBD2. Trimming at V came to 4 bases and at J to 1 base, leaving 10 bases not matched to a gene. The CDR3 has 17 residues. Germline-derived CDR1 and CDR2 are GTSNPN and SVGIG (reference sequence). The CDR3 DNA reads TGTGCCTGGAATTTTGGGACTAGCGGGAAAAGGTCCTACGAGCAGTACGTC. Its protein product is CAWNFGTSGKRSYEQYV.

The rearrangement joins TRBV6-1 to TRBJ2-1; D might be TRBD1 (5 bases). V was shortened by 2 bases and J by 6 bases, with 11 bases between the two germline ends. CDR3 length: 14 residues. Germline loops: CDR1 MNHNS, CDR2 SASEGT. The CDR3 DNA sequence: TGTGCCAGCAGTGAATGGGGCCGTACCAATGAGCAGTTCTTC. It is translated as CASSEWGRTNEQFF.

The chain links TRBV2 to TRBJ1-1; D uncertain. Trimming removed 4 bases at V and 0 bases at J, with 9 bases between. The CDR3 runs to 14 residues. Germline values: CDR1 SNHLY, CDR2 FYNNEI. The CDR3 DNA reads as TGTGCCAGCAGTGGTACTTATTTGAACACTGAAGCTTTCTTT. Its protein is CASSGTYLNTEAFF.

Notes on this clone: Other nucleotide sequences in the sample specify the same CDR3. The V call is TRBV5-4, the J call TRBJ1-1; 9 bases align to TRBD1. Trimming removed 3 bases from V and 2 bases from J; junction bases left unmatched: 5. CDR1 SGHNT and CDR2 YYREEE come from the germline V gene (reference sequence). The CDR3 has 15 residues. This CDR3 is CASSSTDRGNTEAFF. As DNA, the CDR3 is TGTGCCAGCAGCTCGACGGACAGGGGAAACACTGAAGCTTTCTTT.

Concerning this clone: The junction and the germline gene differ at one end; a read error may be behind it. This sequence joins TRBV7-7 and TRBJ2-5, with D tentatively TRBD2 (7 bases). The CDR3 covers 15 residues. In germline, CDR1 is SSHAT, CDR2 FNYEAQ (reference sequence). The CDR3: CASSSGEGGRETQYF. CDR3 coding DNA: TGTGCTAGCAGCTCAGGCGAGGGGGGGAGGGAGACCCAGTACTTC.

V and J are TRBV19 and TRBJ1-1; 8 nucleotides agree with TRBD1. There are 14 residues in the CDR3. Germline CDR1 LNHDA, CDR2 SQIVND (reference sequence). The junction had 6 bases not matched to a gene; V was cut back by 4 bases and J by 5 bases. The CDR3 reads CASSTNRGGTEAFF. The CDR3 nucleotides are TGTGCCAGTAGTACCAACAGGGGGGGGACTGAAGCTTTCTTT.

The V and J genes are TRBV7-9 and TRBJ1-2; 7 bases agree with TRBD1. The CDR3 is made up of 14 amino acids. V trimming: 1 base; J trimming: 6 bases; junction bases outside the gene matches: 5. CDR1 and CDR2 (germline): SEHNR, FQNEAQ (reference sequence). As DNA, the CDR3 is TGTGCCAGCAGCTTAGAGGGGCAGGGGGATGGCTACACCTTC. Translated, it gives CASSLEGQGDGYTF.

About this clone itself: Other DNA sequences in the same sample also yield this CDR3. This chain uses TRBV6-5 with TRBJ1-5; the D gene is possibly TRBD1 (6 bases). Trimming took off 5 bases at V and 3 bases at J, with 8 bases between the two ends. This CDR3 spans 13 amino acids. Germline assignment: CDR1 MNHEY and CDR2 SVGAGI. As DNA, the CDR3 is TGTGCCAGCAGTCGGGACACCAATCAGCCCCAGCATTTT. Protein sequence: CASSRDTNQPQHF.

DNA for the CDR3: TGTGCCAGCAGCCCTGACAGGGGCACAGCTTTCTTT. Its protein is CASSPDRGTAFF. The V call is TRBV9, the J call TRBJ1-1, with TRBD1 identical over 8 bases. The germline gives CDR1 SGDLS, CDR2 YYNGEE. The CDR3 covers 12 residues. Trimming cost V 4 bases and J 10 bases; bases outside gene matches: 6.

V gene TRBV28 combines with J gene TRBJ1-3; D possibly corresponds to TRBD1 (6 bases). The length of the CDR3 is 15 residues. V was trimmed by 11 bases and J by 6 bases, leaving 23 bases between them. Germline CDR1 and CDR2: MDHEN and SYDVKM. This CDR3 reads CASKVAGTRINTIYF. In DNA, the CDR3 is TGTGCCTCAAAGGTTGCCGGGACACGGATAAACACCATATATTTT.

This chain links TRBV9 with TRBJ2-1; D perhaps matches TRBD2 (7 bases). CDR1 and CDR2 (germline): SGDLS, YYNGEE. The CDR3 has 15 amino acids. V dropped 5 bases and J dropped 2 bases, with 14 bases sitting between them. The CDR3 coding sequence is TGTGCCAGCAGGTCTCCCGGGGGGCCCTACAATGAGCAGTTCTTC. Protein product: CASRSPGGPYNEQFF.

The V call is TRBV10-3, the J call TRBJ1-1; TRBD1 aligns across 8 bases. The CDR3 is made up of 14 amino acids. Germline V gives CDR1 ENHRY, CDR2 SYGVKD. V dropped 2 bases and J dropped 6; count of bases not matched to a gene: 5. The CDR3 sequence: CAISELQGEAEAFF. The CDR3 nucleotides are TGTGCCATCAGTGAGCTACAGGGGGAGGCTGAAGCTTTCTTT.

The chain combines TRBV4-2 with TRBJ2-1, with 8 nucleotides matching TRBD2. Germline CDR1 and CDR2: LGHNA and YNFKEQ. The V gene end was trimmed by 0 bases and the J gene end by 4 bases; junction bases not matched to a gene: 20. This CDR3 region has 21 residues. The CDR3 is CASSQDLFGPLGRGVYNEQFF. The CDR3 DNA is TGTGCCAGCAGCCAAGATCTCTTCGGGCCTCTCGGGAGGGGGGTATACAATGAGCAGTTCTTC.

The CDR3 here is CASSIVGTGYSNQPQHF. The CDR3 coding sequence is TGTGCCAGTAGTATTGTGGGAACAGGGTATAGCAATCAGCCCCAGCATTTT. This sequence joins TRBV19 and TRBJ1-5; D might be TRBD1 (6 bases). Trimming took off 3 bases at V and 0 bases at J, with 15 bases between the two ends. This CDR3 spans 17 amino acids. CDR1 LNHDA and CDR2 SQIVND come from the germline V gene (reference sequence).

The V gene is TRBV11-2, the J gene TRBJ1-2; tentative D call: TRBD1 (5 bases). The CDR3 covers 16 residues. Germline V gives CDR1 SGHAT, CDR2 FQNNGV. V lost 4 bases and J 4 bases, leaving 19 bases between the germline ends. The CDR3 region has the DNA TGTGCCAGCAGCTCGCTCCCCTCGACAGTTACCTATGGCTACACCTTC. Its translation is CASSSLPSTVTYGYTF.

The V and J genes are TRBV19 and TRBJ2-7; 7 bases map to TRBD2. CDR1 and CDR2 (germline): LNHDA, SQIVND (reference sequence). V was clipped by 1 base and J by 2 bases; unmatched bases: 5. This CDR3 is 15 amino acids long. In DNA, the CDR3 is TGTGCCAGTAGTATAGGAGGGAGGGCAACCTACGAGCAGTACTTC. Its translation is CASSIGGRATYEQYF.

This sequence joins TRBV7-2 and TRBJ2-3, with 9 bases aligning to TRBD1. From germline, CDR1 is SGHTA and CDR2 FQGNSA. The CDR3 covers 14 residues. After removal of 1 base from V and 4 bases from J, the junction contained 0 bases not matched to a gene. The CDR3 coding sequence is TGTGCCAGCAGCTTAGGGGACAGGGCAGATACGCAGTATTTT. Residues: CASSLGDRADTQYF.

The chain joins TRBV28 to TRBJ1-5; 7 positions match TRBD1. Looked up from germline, CDR1 is MDHEN and CDR2 is SYDVKM. The CDR3 consists of 14 residues. After removal of 5 bases from V and 6 bases from J, the junction contained 7 bases not matched to a gene. The chain's CDR3 is CASSPPQGSQPQHF. In nucleotides, the CDR3 is TGTGCCAGCAGTCCGCCACAGGGGAGTCAGCCCCAGCATTTT.